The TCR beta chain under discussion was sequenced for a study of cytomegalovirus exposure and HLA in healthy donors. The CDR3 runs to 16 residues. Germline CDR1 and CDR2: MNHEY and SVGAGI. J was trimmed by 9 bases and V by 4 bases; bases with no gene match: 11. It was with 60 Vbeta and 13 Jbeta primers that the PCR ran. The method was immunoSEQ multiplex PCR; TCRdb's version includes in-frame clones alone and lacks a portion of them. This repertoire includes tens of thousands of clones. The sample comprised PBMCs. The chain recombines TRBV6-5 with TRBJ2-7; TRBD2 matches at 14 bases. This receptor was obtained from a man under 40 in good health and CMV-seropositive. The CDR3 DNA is TGTGCCAGCAGTTCCCAGACTAGCGGGAGGGTCCCGCGGCAGTACTTC. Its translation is CASSSQTSGRVPRQYF.